One TCR beta chain is described in this entry. It lacks a known antigen. Base qualities are not at hand, and no much larger clone is one base apart. Library preparation used 5' RACE. Sequencing took place on an Illumina HiSeq 2500. A second about 7 to 11 cycle PCR used a sample-barcoded 5' primer and a J-beta primer mix. A template-switch 5' adaptor carrying 12 random nucleotides introduced a unique molecular identifier onto each TCR beta cDNA molecule. Each sample yielded at least 2.5 million CDR3-containing paired-end reads. The Mint cDNA synthesis kit, primed by a TRBC-specific oligonucleotide, was used to synthesize first-strand cDNA from all RNA. All cDNA was treated with uracil-DNA glycosylase and then went through a first 18-cycle PCR with the universal primers M1SS and BC2_uni_R. Per the source publication's procedure: For normalization, 1 million high-quality reads, each with a distinct molecular identifier, were randomly selected from each sample. Reads sharing molecular identifiers were discarded rather than binned into consensus sequences. CDR3 identification, clonotype clustering and error correction used MiTCR with a Q25 quality threshold and the strictest error-elimination algorithm. A nonparametric unseen species model with Euler transformation was used to estimate a lower bound on total TCR beta diversity. TCRdb handled the public reads itself, with Q25 trimming in fastp and clone calling in MiXCR, and kept productive beta chains. Each entry is one CDR3 protein sequence, shown with its most common DNA and genes. TCRdb, not the authors, supplied the V and J calls. For this sample there are about 1.1 million distinct CDR3 sequences; roughly two fifths appear just once. Of the sample, about an eighth is held by the ten largest clones.

The sample originates from a study of blood T cells in healthy people across ages (dated by TCRdb to about 2015). About the full investigation: Template switching captured roughly one uniquely barcoded TCR beta cDNA molecule per two T cells in model experiments. Four age groups were formed from the donors: young (average 16 years), middle-aged (just under 40), aged (approximately 60) and long-lived (roughly 88). Two additional independent replicas of 1 million unique cDNA reads from the same blood draw were analyzed for two donors (one aged 18 to 30 and one aged 80 or older). To avoid experimental bias, donors of different ages were randomly spread across the sequencing lanes. Age-related changes in TCR beta repertoire diversity were measured in the study by deep sequencing normalized with unique cDNA molecular identifiers.

Donors were under 40 systemically healthy Caucasian individuals from Russia aged 6 to 90 years. Each donor gave 8 to 10 milliliters of peripheral blood, drawn into EDTA-treated Vacutainer tubes. Ficoll-Paque density-gradient centrifugation was used to isolate PBMCs, with at least 6.5 million per sample. Total RNA was extracted from PBMCs with Trizol reagent, with at least 5 micrograms obtained per sample. Naive CD45RAhigh/CD27high T cell percentages were measured by flow cytometry on a PBMC aliquot from every donor. Beyond this particular receptor, the publication reports: Since profiling was done on bulk unsorted PBMCs, naive and antigen-experienced compartments could not be conclusively compared. Donor CMV infection status was unknown, potentially confounding age-related changes in expanded clonotypes. As age increased, observed TCR beta diversity per million T cells dropped in a roughly linear way, and a significant reduction was already evident by age approximately 40. Estimates of total diversity based on one million sequenced T cells were regarded as lower bounds and as underestimates. A strong correlation was found between observed TCR beta diversity and the percentage of naive T cells measured by flow cytometry. The long-lived group showed more naive CD4+ T cells, fewer expanded clones and increased TCR diversity than the aged group, suggesting age selection.

The sequencing input was blood. The clonotype originates from a man aged 18 to 29 in good health.

The CDR3 in this case is CASGVGSDNEKLFF. The nucleotide sequence is given as TGTGCTAGTGGTGTAGGCAGCGATAATGAAAAACTGTTTTTT. Recombination connected TRBV12-5 to TRBJ1-4, with the D segment identity uncertain. Per the germline V gene, LGHNT is the CDR1 and FRNRAP is the CDR2. Cut back by 5 bases and 4 bases, the V and J ends lie 11 bases apart. The CDR3 holds 14 amino acids from the cysteine to the phenylalanine. Kept here is only the CDR3 DNA, which spans 42 bases and is read in frame from base 1. Reference TRBV12-5 and TRBJ1-4 genes cover what lies past the CDR3, so the full variable domain is DARVTQTPRHKVTEMGQEVTMRCQPILGHNTVFWYRQTMMQGLELLAYFRNRAPLDDSGMPKDRFSAEMPDATLATLKIQPSEPRDSAVYFCASGVGSDNEKLFFGSGTQLSVL.